Shown below are 9 T cell receptor beta chains from a single sample sequenced in a study of blood T cell repertoires in COVID-19. Sequencing used immunoSEQ multiplex PCR; TCRdb keeps in-frame clones, though not all of them. Among around 360,000 clones listed, about 88% were seen once. The source material was PBMCs or T cells enriched from blood (not recorded which). Receptors originate from a woman in her 30s who had recovered from COVID-19.

The chain has TRBV28 and TRBJ1-4; no clear D. With 7 bases removed from V and 8 bases from J, the gap between germline ends came to 11 bases. Germline values: CDR1 MDHEN, CDR2 SYDVKM. The CDR3 contains 12 residues. CDR3 in DNA: TGTGCCAGCAACAACGGGTACGAAAAACTGTTTTTT. As protein: CASNNGYEKLFF. The variable domain in full, with the rest retrieved from reference TRBV28 and TRBJ1-4, is DVKVTQSSRYLVKRTGEKVFLECVQDMDHENMFWYRQDPGLGLRLIYFSYDVKMKEKGDIPEGYSVSREKKERFSLILESASTNQTSMYLCASNNGYEKLFFGSGTQLSVL.

Notes on this clone: One end of the junction varies from germline; a read error may be responsible. This rearrangement joins TRBV12-5 to TRBJ2-5, with 10 bases aligning to TRBD2. The CDR3 totals 17 residues. Per germline, CDR1 LGHNT and CDR2 FRNRAP. The CDR3 protein is CASSLPPLAGAQETQYF. In DNA form, the CDR3 reads TGTGCTAGTAGTTTGCCCCCTCTAGCGGGGGCCCAAGAGACCCAGTACTTC.

The chain has TRBV28 and TRBJ1-4, with 7 bases identical to TRBD1. Germline loops: CDR1 MDHEN, CDR2 SYDVKM. The CDR3 contains 17 residues. V gave up 8 bases and J gave up 2 bases; unmatched junction bases: 14. CDR3 DNA sequence: TGTGCCAGCCGCGCTTTGACAGGGAGGAGTACTAATGAAAAACTGTTTTTT. Protein: CASRALTGRSTNEKLFF.

The chain links TRBV12-5 to TRBJ2-3, with TRBD2 identical over 8 bases. After removal of 2 bases from V and 4 bases from J, the junction contained 2 bases not matched to a gene. Germline V gene data show CDR1 as LGHNT and CDR2 as FRNRAP. This CDR3 region has 14 residues. The CDR3 protein is CASGLSGGADTQYF. CDR3 DNA: TGTGCTAGTGGTTTGTCCGGGGGGGCAGATACGCAGTATTTT.

The chain recombines TRBV14 with TRBJ2-5, with a weak D call TRBD2 (5 bases). Trimming stripped 2 bases from V and 7 bases from J, with 8 bases between. The CDR3 covers 12 residues. Germline-derived CDR1 and CDR2 are SGHDN and FVKESK. The DNA of the CDR3 is TGTGCCAGCAGCCAAATACGGGGGACCCAGTACTTC. The encoded protein is CASSQIRGTQYF.

The chain carries TRBV18 and TRBJ1-2; no clear D gene. This CDR3 contains 14 residues. In germline, CDR1 is KGHSH, CDR2 LQKENI. Trimming shortened V by 3 bases and J by 7 bases, and 15 bases separated the two germline ends. This chain's CDR3 is CASSPPYAGFGYTF. CDR3 bases: TGTGCCAGCTCACCCCCCTATGCGGGGTTTGGCTACACCTTC. The full variable domain, with the rest looked up from reference TRBV18 and TRBJ1-2, is NAGVMQNPRHLVRRRGQEARLRCSPMKGHSHVYWYRQLPEEGLKFMVYLQKENIIDESGMPKERFSAEFPKEGPSILRIQQVVRGDSAAYFCASSPPYAGFGYTFGSGTRLTVV.

This clone appeared a single time. This chain connects TRBV20-1 to TRBJ1-1; D unclear. The CDR3 has 11 amino acids. Looked up from germline, CDR1 is DFQATT and CDR2 is SNEGSKA (reference sequence). The germline V and J ends were trimmed by 6 bases and 5 bases, with 10 bases remaining between them. The CDR3 nucleotides are TGCAGTGCATGGGGAGATACTGAAGCTTTCTTT. It specifies CSAWGDTEAFF.

The chain uses TRBV20-1 and TRBJ2-1; 7 bases map to TRBD1. The CDR3 length is 15 residues. J gave up 9 bases and V 3 bases, and 14 bases lay outside the gene matches. From germline, CDR1 is DFQATT and CDR2 SNEGSKA (reference sequence). The CDR3 sequence is CSASKGARGVREQFF. The CDR3 nucleotides are TGCAGTGCTAGTAAGGGGGCTAGGGGCGTCCGTGAGCAGTTCTTC.

The rearrangement links TRBV25-1 to TRBJ1-5; D is ambiguous. Germline CDR1 MGHDK, CDR2 SYGVNS. V lost 2 bases, J lost 7 bases, and 12 bases lay in between. This CDR3 contains 14 residues. The CDR3, as DNA: TGTGCCAGCAGTGAAGATCCGGGGTGGCAGCCCCAGCATTTT. Amino acid sequence: CASSEDPGWQPQHF.